Listed below are T cell receptor beta chains from one sample, sequenced in a study of T cell changes during pregnancy in multiple sclerosis. Data came from immunoSEQ multiplex PCR; TCRdb stores just in-frame clones and leaves some out. The sample lists tens of thousands of clones, around 94% occurring once. The input for sequencing was peripheral blood, taken after pregnancy. All receptors come from a female donor with multiple sclerosis, enrolled in a pregnancy study. Each CDR3 is given with its conserved first and last residue. Each record gives: J gene, V gene, D gene, clone size, CDR3 DNA, CDR3 protein. D genes are given only for firm matches. The size entry is marked missing in some rows and otherwise reads once, few, many or a size class.

TRBJ1-3	TRBV5-5	NA	NA	TGTGCCAGCAGCCCAGGGACAACTGGAAACACCATATATTTT	CASSPGTTGNTIYF
TRBJ2-7	TRBV29-1	TRBD1	NA	TGCAGCGTTCTCCGTGGGGCAGGGGGCGAGCAGTACTTC	CSVLRGAGGEQYF
TRBJ2-5	TRBV5-1	NA	NA	TGCGCCAGCAGTTTGGGTCACACGGGGGAGAAGCAAGAGACCCAGTACTTC	CASSLGHTGEKQETQYF
TRBJ1-1	TRBV10-2	TRBD1	NA	TGCGCCAGCAGTCGGACAGGGGGCAACACTGAAGCTTTCTTT	CASSRTGGNTEAFF
TRBJ2-3	TRBV30	NA	NA	TGTGCCTGGATGGTAAGAGAGGTGTCAGATACGCAGTATTTT	CAWMVREVSDTQYF
TRBJ2-7	TRBV18	NA	NA	TGTGCCAGCTCACGGGCCACCTCCTACGAGCAGTACTTC	CASSRATSYEQYF
TRBJ2-3	TRBV7-9	TRBD2	NA	TGTGCCAGCAGCCTACTTGGACTAGCGGGAGAACTTAGCACAGATACGCAGTATTTT	CASSLLGLAGELSTDTQYF
TRBJ1-2	TRBV6-6	TRBD1	NA	TGTGCCAGCAGTTACCCGAACACCGGACAGGGGTATGGCTACACCTTC	CASSYPNTGQGYGYTF
TRBJ2-3	TRBV5-1	NA	NA	TGCGCCAGCAGCTTATACGGTACAGATACGCAGTATTTT	CASSLYGTDTQYF
TRBJ1-6	TRBV19	NA	NA	TGTGCCAGTAGTATCCCACGGGTGTCACCCCTCCACTTT	CASSIPRVSPLHF
TRBJ1-2	TRBV6-5	TRBD1	NA	TGTGCCAGCAGTTATTTTCGGACAGGGGCTGGCTACACCTTC	CASSYFRTGAGYTF
TRBJ2-2	TRBV11-2	NA	NA	TGTGCCAGCAGCTTAGGCGGTGGGGGGACCGGGGAGCTGTTTTTT	CASSLGGGGTGELFF
TRBJ2-5	TRBV5-1	NA	NA	TGCGCCAGCAGCTTACAGGGCCCACGTAAACAAGAGACCCAGTACTTC	CASSLQGPRKQETQYF
TRBJ1-2	TRBV19	NA	NA	TGTGCCAGTAGCCACCTGGGGCAGGGAACCTTCTTTAACTATGGCTACACCTTC	CASSHLGQGTFFNYGYTF
TRBJ1-1	TRBV28	TRBD1	NA	TGTGCCAGTTGGCCGGGACAGAGGGGCACTGAAGCTTTCTTT	CASWPGQRGTEAFF
TRBJ2-1	TRBV12-5	TRBD2	NA	TGTGCTAGTGGTTTCATTTTTAGCGGGAGGTCAAAGTACTCTGAGCAGTTCTTC	CASGFIFSGRSKYSEQFF
TRBJ1-6	TRBV30	TRBD1	NA	TGTGCCTGGAGTGGGACAGGGGGTCGGGACTCACCCCTCCACTTT	CAWSGTGGRDSPLHF
TRBJ1-2	TRBV23-1	NA	NA	TGCGCCAGCAGTCGAGAGGGCCCGAGTAACTATGGCTACACCTTC	CASSREGPSNYGYTF
TRBJ1-2	TRBV7-2	NA	NA	TGTGCCAGCAGCTTAGACGGGGTCGGGAGGATGACTAACTATGGCTACACCTTC	CASSLDGVGRMTNYGYTF
TRBJ1-3	TRBV4-3	NA	once	TGCGCCAGCAACCCGGACATCACCTCTGGAAACACCATATATTTT	CASNPDITSGNTIYF
TRBJ1-3	TRBV9	NA	NA	TGTGCCAGCAGCGTCCAATGGGGCGGCGACACCATATATTTT	CASSVQWGGDTIYF
TRBJ2-1	TRBV5-1	TRBD1	NA	TGCGCCAGCAGCCCCCTACCCGGGACAGAATACAATGAGCAGTTCTTC	CASSPLPGTEYNEQFF
TRBJ2-5	TRBV7-2	TRBD1	NA	TGTGCCAGCAGCTTCAGACAGGGGGCTACGGAGACCCAGTACTTC	CASSFRQGATETQYF
TRBJ1-2	TRBV9	NA	NA	TGTGCCAGCAGCGTAGTTAGTAACTATGGCTACACCTTC	CASSVVSNYGYTF
TRBJ1-2	TRBV10-2	NA	NA	TGCGCCAGCAGTGAGCAGGTCAACTATGGCTACACCTTC	CASSEQVNYGYTF
TRBJ2-7	TRBV29-1	TRBD1	once	TGCAGCGTTGCTAGGGACAGGGGGCACGAGCAGTACTTC	CSVARDRGHEQYF
TRBJ2-1	TRBV30	NA	NA	TGTGCCTGGAGTCATCAAGGGGGAGGGTACAATGAGCAGTTCTTC	CAWSHQGGGYNEQFF
TRBJ2-3	TRBV6-4	NA	NA	TGTGCCAGCAGCATAGCGGCCCGTGGCACAGATACGCAGTATTTT	CASSIAARGTDTQYF
TRBJ2-2	TRBV11-2	NA	NA	TGTGCCAGCAGGGATAACAGGAGAGGGGAGCTGTTTTTT	CASRDNRRGELFF
TRBJ1-6	TRBV9	NA	NA	TGTGCCAGCAGCGTAGAGCAGGGGAATTCACCCCTCCACTTT	CASSVEQGNSPLHF
TRBJ1-2	TRBV19	NA	few	TGTGCCAGTTCGCGGGCCAGGGGAGACTATGGCTACACCTTC	CASSRARGDYGYTF
TRBJ1-1	TRBV5-6	NA	NA	TGTGCCAGCAGCCCAGGGGTGACTGAAGCTTTCTTT	CASSPGVTEAFF
TRBJ2-7	TRBV6-1	TRBD2	once	TGTGCCAGTTCACCCGGCGGGAGGGCCTCCGAGCAGTACTTC	CASSPGGRASEQYF
TRBJ1-4	TRBV5-8	NA	NA	TGTGCCAGCAGCTGGACTAGTGGGTCAGGAGAAAAACTGTTTTTT	CASSWTSGSGEKLFF
TRBJ1-3	TRBV9	NA	NA	TGTGCCAGCAGCGTATCAGGGGAGGGAAACACCATATATTTT	CASSVSGEGNTIYF
TRBJ2-7	TRBV7-9	TRBD2	NA	TGTGCCAGCAGCAGCTTGTGGACTAGCGGGGGGAGCTCCTACGAGCAGTACTTC	CASSSLWTSGGSSYEQYF
TRBJ1-5	TRBV19	TRBD1	NA	TGTGCCAGTAGTATGGCGGACAGGGGGGGTCAGCCCCAGCATTTT	CASSMADRGGQPQHF
TRBJ1-4	TRBV28	NA	NA	TGTGCCAGCAGTTTAAGGGCAGGGGCCCCTGGGAAACTGTTTTTT	CASSLRAGAPGKLFF
TRBJ1-3	TRBV18	TRBD1	NA	TGTGCCAGCTCACCGGGACAGGGAGGATCTGGAAACACCATATATTTT	CASSPGQGGSGNTIYF
TRBJ2-7	TRBV2	TRBD1	once	TGTGCCAGCAGTCCTCAGACAGGGGCCTACGAGCAGTACTTC	CASSPQTGAYEQYF
TRBJ2-7	TRBV7-8	NA	NA	TGTGCCAGCAGCTTAGCACTAGCCGCCTCCTACGAGCAGTACTTC	CASSLALAASYEQYF
TRBJ2-3	TRBV5-1	TRBD1	NA	TGCGCCAGCAGCTTGGGGGACAGCTCTGACACAGATACGCAGTATTTT	CASSLGDSSDTDTQYF
TRBJ1-2	TRBV6-1	NA	NA	TGTGCCAGCAGTGAACGTGTCCGGGGGAACTATGGCTACACCTTC	CASSERVRGNYGYTF